This entry lists 28 T cell receptor beta chains sequenced from one sample in a study of shared clonotypes between healthy human individuals. Clones were sequenced by immunoSEQ multiplex PCR, and TCRdb holds only the in-frame ones, with some missing. The data contain millions of clones, about 95% of them seen just once; the ten biggest clones take up around 1.1%. Naive-designated CD8 cells lacked CD45RO, were positively enriched for CCR7, and omitted terminally differentiated effector memory CD45RA+ cells. The material sequenced was naive CD8+ T cells sorted from blood. The receptors shown here come from a man between 18 and 35 years old in good health.

The V and J genes are TRBV9 and TRBJ2-2; D gene uncertain. V lost 0 bases, J lost 9 bases, and 6 bases lay in between. The CDR3 covers 12 residues. Germline-derived CDR1 and CDR2 are SGDLS and YYNGEE. The CDR3, as DNA: TGTGCCAGCAGCGTAGAGGGTTGGGAGCTGTTTTTT. This encodes CASSVEGWELFF.

The chain uses TRBV5-4 and TRBJ2-3; TRBD1 agrees at 8 bases. CDR1 and CDR2 from the germline V gene are SGHNT and YYREEE (reference sequence). V was pared by 3 bases and J by 2 bases, with 8 bases of the junction left unmatched. This CDR3 contains 16 residues. CDR3 protein: CASSWWTGSHTDTQYF. The CDR3 DNA is TGTGCCAGCAGCTGGTGGACAGGGAGCCACACAGATACGCAGTATTTT.

The chain joins TRBV7-9 to TRBJ2-3; D unresolved. V lost 5 bases to trimming and J lost 5 bases, with 11 bases between them. The CDR3 is 13 amino acids. Germline loops: CDR1 SEHNR, CDR2 FQNEAQ (reference sequence). CDR3 amino acids: CASSPTSGDTQYF. CDR3 coding DNA: TGTGCCAGCAGCCCCACATCGGGAGATACGCAGTATTTT.

The chain has TRBV7-2 and TRBJ2-7; 8 bases match TRBD1. Germline trimming cut 1 base from V and 6 bases from J; bases unmatched to any gene: 5. Germline V CDR1 and CDR2: SGHTA, FQGNSA. This CDR3 has 14 residues. The CDR3 DNA reads TGTGCCAGCAGCTTAGACATTACAGGGGGCGAGCAGTACTTC. This translates into CASSLDITGGEQYF.

The chain carries TRBV7-6 and TRBJ2-2; the D is unclear. This CDR3 contains 15 residues. V lost 1 base and J lost 3, with 9 bases in between. Germline V gives CDR1 SGHVS, CDR2 FNYEAQ. The CDR3 DNA is TGTGCCAGCAGCTTAGGGGCTGGCGACACCGGGGAGCTGTTTTTT. This codes for CASSLGAGDTGELFF.

This chain connects TRBV7-9 to TRBJ2-4, with a weak D call TRBD2 (6 bases). The germline CDR1 and CDR2 sequences are SEHNR and FQNEAQ (reference sequence). The CDR3 runs 17 residues. V lost 5 bases and J 1 base, leaving 18 bases between the germline ends. The CDR3 loop reads CASSQMWGGPAKNIQYF. The CDR3 DNA reads as TGTGCCAGCAGCCAAATGTGGGGAGGACCGGCCAAAAACATTCAGTACTTC.

The chain couples TRBV19 to TRBJ2-7; 10 positions match TRBD2. The length of the CDR3 is 15 residues. CDR1 and CDR2 from the germline V gene are LNHDA and SQIVND (reference sequence). V was clipped by 6 bases and J by 7 bases; unmatched bases: 12. In nucleotides, the CDR3 is TGTGCCAGTAGCTGGGTCCTAGCGGGAGTAAAGGAGCAGTACTTC. Its translation: CASSWVLAGVKEQYF. The full variable domain, in which reference TRBV19 and TRBJ2-7 provide the parts outside the CDR3, is DGGITQSPKYLFRKEGQNVTLSCEQNLNHDAMYWYRQDPGQGLRLIYYSQIVNDFQKGDIAEGYSVSREKKESFPLTVTSAQKNPTAFYLCASSWVLAGVKEQYFGPGTRLTVT.

The V gene is TRBV5-6, the J gene TRBJ1-6; D unclear. V was clipped by 0 bases and J by 2 bases, with 9 bases between them. Germline V CDR1 and CDR2: SGHDT, YYEEEE. The CDR3 contains 16 residues. The CDR3 region has the DNA TGTGCCAGCAGCTTGGGAGGGTTCACCTATAATTCACCCCTCCACTTT. Amino acid sequence: CASSLGGFTYNSPLHF.

The chain couples TRBV11-1 to TRBJ2-7; 7 nucleotides match TRBD1. The V gene's germline CDR1 is SGHAT and CDR2 FQDESV (reference sequence). The trim removed 5 bases at V and 0 bases at J, leaving 16 bases unmatched. The CDR3 spans 18 residues. CDR3 region: CASSKIGMSGTDSYEQYF. The CDR3 bases are TGTGCCAGCAGCAAAATCGGAATGTCCGGGACAGACTCCTACGAGCAGTACTTC.

The chain carries TRBV15 and TRBJ2-7; D is possibly TRBD1 (5 bases). Looked up from germline, CDR1 is LNHNV and CDR2 is YYDKDF (reference sequence). This CDR3 is built from 12 residues. V lost 2 bases to trimming and J lost 6 bases, with 8 bases between them. For the CDR3, the DNA is TGTGCCACCAGCAGACACCAGGGCGAGCAGTACTTC. It yields the protein CATSRHQGEQYF.

A remark on this clone: An end of the junction differs from the germline gene, which may be a read error. The chain has TRBV7-7 and TRBJ1-1; D is possibly TRBD1 (5 bases). Germline V gene lookup returns CDR1 SSHAT and CDR2 FNYEAQ (reference sequence). This CDR3 is 16 amino acids long. CDR3 sequence reads: CASSLMDTSMNTEAFF. The CDR3 nucleotides read TGTGCTAGCAGCTTAATGGACACGAGCATGAACACTGAAGCTTTCTTT.

The chain combines TRBV5-1 with TRBJ2-7; D is uncertain. Matching the DNA end better, TRBJ2-5 makes the J call doubtful. Germline lookup yields CDR1 SGHRS and CDR2 YFSETQ. This CDR3 is built from 14 residues. CDR3 sequence (DNA): TGCGCCAGCAGCCCCTATAGGTTGGAAGAGACCCAGTACTTC. Translating it yields CASSPYRLEETQYF.

The table lists this clone with a count of one. The rearrangement joins TRBV6-1 to TRBJ2-7; the match to TRBD2 covers 10 bases. Germline values: CDR1 MNHNS, CDR2 SASEGT. After removal of 2 bases from V and 3 bases from J, the junction contained 4 bases not matched to a gene. The CDR3 is 15 amino acids. The CDR3 DNA reads TGTGCCAGCAGTGAAACTAGCGGGGAGCACTACGAGCAGTACTTC. It codes for CASSETSGEHYEQYF.

The chain carries TRBV18 and TRBJ2-5, with a tentative D call TRBD1 (6 bases). Germline CDR1 KGHSH, CDR2 LQKENI. This CDR3 is 16 amino acids long. The V gene lost 3 bases and the J gene lost 1 base, with 15 bases spanning the gap. The CDR3 DNA follows: TGTGCCAGCTCACCCCCTCGCCAGGGGTCCCAAGAGACCCAGTACTTC. Translation: CASSPPRQGSQETQYF.

The chain couples TRBV2 to TRBJ2-7, with D unresolved. Trimming shortened V by 2 bases and J by 5 bases, and 16 bases separated the two germline ends. The CDR3 extends over 15 amino acids. Germline V CDR1 and CDR2: SNHLY, FYNNEI. The CDR3 bases are TGTGCCAGCAGTGAAACCCAAACCTTGGCCCACGAGCAGTACTTC. Translating it yields CASSETQTLAHEQYF.

The chain uses TRBV15 and TRBJ2-7; D is unclear. The CDR3 is made up of 13 amino acids. Germline V lookup: CDR1 LNHNV, CDR2 YYDKDF (reference sequence). V dropped 1 base and J dropped 3 bases, with 7 bases sitting between them. DNA of the CDR3: TGTGCCACCAGCAGAGGGACGGACTACGAGCAGTACTTC. This sequence encodes CATSRGTDYEQYF. Looking up the rest from reference TRBV15 and TRBJ2-7 gives the full variable domain: DAMVIQNPRYQVTQFGKPVTLSCSQTLNHNVMYWYQQKSSQAPKLLFHYYDKDFNNEADTPDNFQSRRPNTSFCFLDIRSPGLGDTAMYLCATSRGTDYEQYFGPGTRLTVT.

The J gene is TRBJ2-1, the V gene TRBV27, with D hard to call. V lost 3 bases, J lost 6 bases, and 12 bases lay in between. The CDR3 covers 14 residues. Per germline, CDR1 MNHEY and CDR2 SMNVEV (reference sequence). DNA of the CDR3: TGTGCCAGCAGTTTCCCGTCCTCACCCAATGAGCAGTTCTTC. Translation: CASSFPSSPNEQFF.

The V gene is TRBV6-1, the J gene TRBJ2-7; D may be TRBD1 or TRBD2 (6 bases each). Germline CDR1 reads MNHNS; CDR2 reads SASEGT. V was trimmed by 0 bases and J by 4 bases, leaving 25 bases between them. This CDR3 has 19 amino acids. CDR3 nucleotide sequence: TGTGCCAGCAGTGAAGCGTCAAAGTCTGGAGGGGGATTAAAGTACGAGCAGTACTTC. Its translation is CASSEASKSGGGLKYEQYF.

Comments on this clone: In the same sample, other DNA sequences code for this CDR3. The chain combines TRBV5-1 with TRBJ2-1; D call uncertain. The CDR3 contains 15 residues. Germline CDR1 reads SGHRS; CDR2 reads YFSETQ. With 0 bases removed from V and 0 bases from J, the gap between germline ends came to 7 bases. This chain's CDR3 is CASSLVADSYNEQFF. CDR3 bases: TGCGCCAGCAGCTTGGTGGCGGACTCCTACAATGAGCAGTTCTTC.

This clone has more than one count but fewer than ten. This chain uses TRBV9 with TRBJ1-1; no definite D call. This CDR3 spans 16 amino acids. V lost 3 bases to trimming and J lost 1 base, with 16 bases between them. Per germline, CDR1 SGDLS and CDR2 YYNGEE. In DNA form, the CDR3 reads TGTGCCAGCAGCGCCGGTGGGCAGCCATCGAACACTGAAGCTTTCTTT. Translated: CASSAGGQPSNTEAFF.

The table lists this clone with a count of one. The V gene is TRBV13, the J gene TRBJ2-3; 7 nucleotides agree with TRBD2. V gave up 2 bases and J gave up 3 bases; unmatched junction bases: 8. The CDR3 covers 16 residues. The germline gives CDR1 PRHDT, CDR2 FYEKMQ (reference sequence). The CDR3 DNA reads as TGTGCCAGCAGCTTATTCGGGGAGGGAGCGACAGATACGCAGTATTTT. This encodes CASSLFGEGATDTQYF. Supplemented by reference TRBV13 and TRBJ2-3, the full variable domain reads AAGVIQSPRHLIKEKRETATLKCYPIPRHDTVYWYQQGPGQDPQFLISFYEKMQSDKGSIPDRFSAQQFSDYHSELNMSSLELGDSALYFCASSLFGEGATDTQYFGPGTRLTVL.

The chain has TRBV28 and TRBJ2-7; perhaps TRBD2 as D (6 bases). The CDR3 spans 14 residues. Germline CDR1 is MDHEN and CDR2 is SYDVKM. V lost 1 base and J lost 5, with 12 bases in between. The CDR3 region has the DNA TGTGCCAGCAGTTTATTCGGGGGAGGAAACGAGCAGTACTTC. Amino acid sequence: CASSLFGGGNEQYF.

V gene TRBV10-3 combines with J gene TRBJ2-1; a possible D gene is TRBD1 (6 bases). CDR3 length equals 15 residues. CDR1 is ENHRY and CDR2 is SYGVKD in the germline V gene. Deletions cut 3 bases from V and 1 base from J, with 10 bases between. CDR3 sequence (DNA): TGTGCCATCAGTGAAGTAGGGGGATCCTACAATGAGCAGTTCTTC. Translating it yields CAISEVGGSYNEQFF.

This chain joins TRBV10-2 and TRBJ1-1; D not resolved. In germline, CDR1 is WSHSY, CDR2 SAAADI. The V end lost 5 bases, the J end lost 0 bases, and 7 bases lay between the germline ends. The CDR3 covers 13 residues. CDR3 sequence reads: CASSTGMNTEAFF. The CDR3 DNA reads TGCGCCAGCAGTACCGGGATGAACACTGAAGCTTTCTTT.

Worth noting for this clone: The sample has other DNA sequences that encode this CDR3 too. This chain connects TRBV18 to TRBJ1-1, with TRBD1 as a possible D gene (5 bases). The germline V gene has CDR1 KGHSH and CDR2 LQKENI. Deletions cut 6 bases from V and 1 base from J, with 9 bases between. CDR3 length: 13 amino acids. This CDR3 is CASSLTENTEAFF. The CDR3 DNA sequence: TGTGCCAGCTCGTTGACAGAGAACACTGAAGCTTTCTTT.

As to this clone: This CDR3 is also generated by other DNA sequences in the sample. This chain links TRBV27 with TRBJ2-1; TRBD2 might be the D (6 bases). The germline CDR1 and CDR2 sequences are MNHEY and SMNVEV (reference sequence). The CDR3 loop spans 14 amino acids. Trimming took off 4 bases at V and 2 bases at J, with 9 bases between the two ends. The DNA of the CDR3 is TGTGCCAGCAGTTGGGCTAGCGCCTACAATGAGCAGTTCTTC. Its translation is CASSWASAYNEQFF.

J is TRBJ2-1 and V is TRBV2; D is ambiguous. The ends were cut back, 3 bases at V and 5 bases at J, with 5 bases in the middle. This CDR3 spans 12 amino acids. Germline assignment: CDR1 SNHLY and CDR2 FYNNEI. The CDR3 sequence is CASSDDNNEQFF. The CDR3 nucleotides read TGTGCCAGCAGTGACGATAACAATGAGCAGTTCTTC.

This clone was detected only once. The chain has TRBV2 and TRBJ1-2; 9 bases map to TRBD1. The germline CDR1 and CDR2 sequences are SNHLY and FYNNEI. The J segment lost 8 bases and the V segment lost 6 bases, leaving 7 bases of the junction unmatched. The CDR3 covers 13 residues. In DNA form, the CDR3 reads TGTGCCAGCAGAGCGGACAGGGGAGAAGGCTACACCTTC. Translation: CASRADRGEGYTF.